The 22 T cell receptor beta chains below all came from one sample that was sequenced in a study of brain T cells in children with intractable seizures. TCRdb's copy holds only in-frame clones and misses some; the assay was immunoSEQ multiplex PCR. Here the sample spans some 80,000 clones, 91% being singletons. Specimen: peripheral blood, collected at surgery. Receptor source: a girl aged 2-10 years with Rasmussen encephalitis and intractable seizures.

The chain links TRBV5-6 to TRBJ2-2; D gene uncertain. CDR1 and CDR2 from the germline V gene are SGHDT and YYEEEE. Between the trimmed V and J ends, which lost 0 bases and 6 bases, there was a span of 3 bases. CDR3 size: 12 residues. In DNA form, the CDR3 reads TGTGCCAGCAGCTTGGGCTCCGGGGAGCTGTTTTTT. Translating gives CASSLGSGELFF.

The chain has TRBV28 and TRBJ2-1; D is ambiguous. Deletions cut 6 bases from V and 2 bases from J, with 14 bases between. Germline V gene data show CDR1 as MDHEN and CDR2 as SYDVKM. CDR3 length: 15 residues. In DNA form, the CDR3 reads TGTGCCAGCAGAACCTCCCCTTACGCCTACAATGAGCAGTTCTTC. As protein: CASRTSPYAYNEQFF.

V is TRBV20-1 and J is TRBJ2-1; D might be TRBD2 (5 bases). Germline-derived CDR1 and CDR2 are DFQATT and SNEGSKA (reference sequence). The CDR3 is 11 residues long. Trimming took off 7 bases at V and 7 bases at J, with 11 bases between the two ends. The CDR3 DNA reads as TGCAGTGTCTGGACTGCTAATGAGCAGTTCTTC. Amino acids: CSVWTANEQFF.

This chain uses TRBV28 with TRBJ2-5; unclear D gene. Looked up from germline, CDR1 is MDHEN and CDR2 is SYDVKM. With 1 base removed from V and 0 bases from J, the gap between germline ends came to 0 bases. The CDR3 runs to 12 residues. Here the CDR3 DNA reads TGTGCCAGCAGTTTATACCAAGAGACCCAGTACTTC. It codes for CASSLYQETQYF.

There are a few counts of this clone. The V gene is TRBV30, the J gene TRBJ2-1, with 7 positions matching TRBD1. CDR3 length: 16 amino acids. Germline loops: CDR1 GTSNPN, CDR2 SVGIG (reference sequence). The J segment lost 7 bases and the V segment lost 8 bases, leaving 20 bases of the junction unmatched. CDR3 nucleotide sequence: TGTGCCCCTCTCTTAGTACAGGGGAATCTGGATAATGAGCAGTTCTTC. Protein: CAPLLVQGNLDNEQFF.

The J gene is TRBJ2-6, the V gene TRBV9, with D perhaps TRBD1 (6 bases). CDR1 is SGDLS and CDR2 is YYNGEE in the germline V gene. There are 18 residues in the CDR3. Trimming took 0 bases from V and 3 from J, leaving 16 bases between them. CDR3 loop: CASSVDYRAGDGANVLTF. The CDR3 coding sequence is TGTGCCAGCAGCGTAGATTACAGGGCAGGGGATGGGGCCAACGTCCTGACTTTC.

This chain uses TRBV6-5 with TRBJ2-7; weak D call: TRBD1 (5 bases). Germline V gene data show CDR1 as MNHEY and CDR2 as SVGAGI. The CDR3 is 14 residues long. Trimming took 4 bases from V and 9 from J, leaving 19 bases between them. The CDR3 protein is CASSFGQGIMGQYF. As DNA, the CDR3 is TGTGCCAGCAGTTTCGGACAAGGCATAATGGGGCAGTACTTC.

The chain is built from TRBV11-2 and TRBJ2-1; 9 bases agree with TRBD1. The CDR3 extends over 16 amino acids. Per the germline V gene, CDR1 is SGHAT and CDR2 is FQNNGV. Trimming cost V 6 bases and J 8 bases; bases outside gene matches: 14. In DNA, the CDR3 is TGTGCCAGCAGTCAGTCCAGGACAGGGGTGCGGGATGAGCAGTTCTTC. This encodes CASSQSRTGVRDEQFF. Together with reference TRBV11-2 and TRBJ2-1, the CDR3 gives the full variable domain: EAGVAQSPRYKIIEKRQSVAFWCNPISGHATLYWYQQILGQGPKLLIQFQNNGVVDDSQLPKDRFSAERLKGVDSTLKIQPAKLEDSAVYLCASSQSRTGVRDEQFFGPGTRLTVL.

The J gene is TRBJ1-3, the V gene TRBV11-2; TRBD1 might be the D (5 bases). V lost 8 bases, J lost 0 bases, and 11 bases lay in between. Germline CDR1 and CDR2: SGHAT and FQNNGV. This CDR3 has 14 residues. CDR3 region: CASSGADSGNTIYF. CDR3 nucleotide sequence: TGTGCCAGCTCCGGGGCCGACTCTGGAAACACCATATATTTT. Full variable domain (missing parts from reference TRBV11-2 and TRBJ1-3): EAGVAQSPRYKIIEKRQSVAFWCNPISGHATLYWYQQILGQGPKLLIQFQNNGVVDDSQLPKDRFSAERLKGVDSTLKIQPAKLEDSAVYLCASSGADSGNTIYFGEGSWLTVV.

By its share, this clone is medium-sized. The chain has TRBV7-9 and TRBJ2-1; 7 bases align to TRBD1. CDR3 size: 12 residues. Germline V CDR1 and CDR2: SEHNR, FQNEAQ (reference sequence). The junction had 6 bases not matched to a gene; V was cut back by 6 bases and J by 10 bases. The CDR3 loop is CASRDRYGEQFF. CDR3 DNA: TGTGCCAGCAGGGACAGGTATGGGGAGCAGTTCTTC.

The V gene is TRBV5-1, the J gene TRBJ1-3; possibly TRBD1 for D (6 bases). This CDR3 has 16 residues. Deletions cut 4 bases from V and 4 bases from J, with 18 bases between. Germline loops: CDR1 SGHRS, CDR2 YFSETQ. The CDR3 here is CASSANSGTLGNTIYF. The CDR3 DNA is TGCGCCAGCAGCGCAAATAGCGGGACATTGGGAAACACCATATATTTT.

This clone appeared once. The rearrangement uses TRBV30 and TRBJ2-1; no reliable D call. Germline V CDR1 and CDR2: GTSNPN, SVGIG (reference sequence). Deletions cut 0 bases from V and 8 bases from J, with 8 bases between. The CDR3 has 12 residues. Here the CDR3 DNA reads TGTGCCTGGAGTGTAGAGGCGCATGAGCAGTTCTTC. It codes for CAWSVEAHEQFF.

As regards this clone: One end of the junction varies from germline; a read error may be responsible. The V and J genes are TRBV4-1 and TRBJ2-1; unclear D gene. Germline CDR1 is MGHRA and CDR2 is YSYEKL. The CDR3 extends over 12 amino acids. Here the CDR3 reads CASSPGYDEQFF. CDR3 DNA sequence: TGCGCCAGCAGCCCTGGCTACGATGAGCAGTTCTTC.

The rearrangement links TRBV2 to TRBJ2-7; D gene uncertain. V dropped 1 base and J dropped 2 bases, with 12 bases sitting between them. The CDR3 totals 15 residues. CDR1 SNHLY and CDR2 FYNNEI come from the germline V gene. CDR3 nucleotide sequence: TGTGCCAGCAGTGAAGGCTACGGCGCGACCTACGAGCAGTACTTC. Translation: CASSEGYGATYEQYF.

This chain links TRBV19 with TRBJ1-2; 9 positions match TRBD1. The ends lost 6 bases at V and 8 bases at J; junction bases unmatched: 4. The CDR3 sequence is 12 residues long. The germline V gene has CDR1 LNHDA and CDR2 SQIVND (reference sequence). Here the CDR3 reads CASRTGGSGYTF. CDR3 nucleotide sequence: TGTGCCAGTAGAACAGGGGGCAGCGGCTACACCTTC.

V is TRBV29-1 and J is TRBJ1-2; D uncertain. Per the germline V gene, CDR1 is SQVTM and CDR2 is ANQGSEA. Trimming left V 3 bases short and J 7 bases short, with 12 bases between. The CDR3 sequence is 12 residues long. The CDR3 loop reads CSVDGQPSGYTF. CDR3 nucleotide sequence: TGCAGCGTTGACGGGCAGCCGTCTGGCTACACCTTC. The full variable domain, with the rest looked up from reference TRBV29-1 and TRBJ1-2, is SAVISQKPSRDICQRGTSLTIQCQVDSQVTMMFWYRQQPGQSLTLIATANQGSEATYESGFVIDKFPISRPNLTFSTLTVSNMSPEDSSIYLCSVDGQPSGYTFGSGTRLTVV.

The chain employs TRBV7-9 and TRBJ1-1; no clear D. Germline values: CDR1 SEHNR, CDR2 FQNEAQ (reference sequence). The CDR3 loop spans 13 amino acids. Trimming took off 1 base at V and 0 bases at J, with 3 bases between the two ends. The CDR3 reads CASSLDLNTEAFF. The CDR3 nucleotides read TGTGCCAGCAGCTTAGATCTGAACACTGAAGCTTTCTTT.

The chain uses TRBV5-6 and TRBJ2-6; no firm D call. Trimming pared 0 bases from V and 0 bases from J, leaving 4 bases between. The CDR3 has 15 amino acids. Germline-derived CDR1 and CDR2 are SGHDT and YYEEEE. The DNA of the CDR3 is TGTGCCAGCAGCTTGGCTGGCTCTGGGGCCAACGTCCTGACTTTC. This sequence encodes CASSLAGSGANVLTF.

The chain is built from TRBV28 and TRBJ1-1; D remains unclear. CDR3 length equals 13 residues. The V end lost 7 bases, the J end lost 3 bases, and 12 bases lay between the germline ends. CDR1 and CDR2 (germline): MDHEN, SYDVKM. CDR3 sequence: CASTKGIHTEAFF. The CDR3 DNA follows: TGTGCCAGCACCAAAGGGATACACACTGAAGCTTTCTTT.

This sequence joins TRBV27 and TRBJ2-7, with a weak D call TRBD1 (5 bases). The germline V and J ends were trimmed by 10 bases and 3 bases, with 10 bases remaining between them. The CDR3 sequence is 11 residues long. Per the germline V gene, CDR1 is MNHEY and CDR2 is SMNVEV (reference sequence). CDR3 residues: CATGHFYEQYF. In DNA form, the CDR3 reads TGTGCCACCGGACACTTCTACGAGCAGTACTTC.

J is TRBJ1-5 and V is TRBV15; 11 nucleotides align to TRBD1. Trimming removed 5 bases from V and 0 bases from J; junction bases left unmatched: 18. The V gene's germline CDR1 is LNHNV and CDR2 YYDKDF (reference sequence). CDR3 length equals 21 residues. The CDR3 here is CATSSSSRDRGTYFSNQPQHF. The CDR3 DNA follows: TGTGCCACCAGCTCTTCGTCCCGGGACAGGGGGACCTATTTTAGCAATCAGCCCCAGCATTTT.

V gene TRBV6-5 combines with J gene TRBJ2-3, with D uncertain. CDR1 and CDR2 from the germline V gene are MNHEY and SVGAGI. V was trimmed by 0 bases and J by 0 bases, leaving 7 bases between them. The CDR3 extends over 15 amino acids. CDR3 coding DNA: TGTGCCAGCAGTTACTCAAGGGCGAGCACAGATACGCAGTATTTT. Encoded protein: CASSYSRASTDTQYF.